Following are 11 T cell receptor beta chains from one sample sequenced in a study of cytomegalovirus exposure and HLA in healthy donors. The PCR made use of 60 Vbeta and 13 Jbeta primers. Only in-frame clones appear in the TCRdb table, and some are missing; sequencing was by immunoSEQ multiplex PCR. The sample yields 90,000 or so clones, roughly 80% seen once. The specimen was PBMCs. These receptors were obtained from a man aged 25-40 years in good health and CMV-seropositive.

This clone has more than one count but fewer than ten. The CDR3 loop reads CASSILPGQGAELFF. DNA for the CDR3: TGTGCCAGCTCAATTCTACCGGGACAGGGGGCAGAACTGTTTTTT. V usage is TRBV18 and J usage is TRBJ1-4; 12 positions agree with TRBD1. Germline V gene data show CDR1 as KGHSH and CDR2 as LQKENI. The length of the CDR3 is 15 residues. The ends lost 5 bases at V and 12 bases at J; junction bases unmatched: 10. The full variable domain, completed using reference TRBV18 and TRBJ1-4, is NAGVMQNPRHLVRRRGQEARLRCSPMKGHSHVYWYRQLPEEGLKFMVYLQKENIIDESGMPKERFSAEFPKEGPSILRIQQVVRGDSAAYFCASSILPGQGAELFFGSGTQLSVL.

This chain connects TRBV27 to TRBJ2-5; the D gene is possibly TRBD1 (7 bases). The CDR3 extends over 14 amino acids. V was pared by 5 bases and J by 3 bases, with 13 bases between. Germline V lookup: CDR1 MNHEY, CDR2 SMNVEV (reference sequence). The DNA of the CDR3 is TGTGCCAGCAGTCAAGGGGGCGGGGAAGAGACCCAGTACTTC. Protein sequence: CASSQGGGEETQYF.

The rearrangement joins TRBV30 to TRBJ2-7; 10 nucleotides agree with TRBD1. This CDR3 spans 15 amino acids. The germline V gene has CDR1 GTSNPN and CDR2 SVGIG (reference sequence). Unmatched junction bases numbered 8, after V lost 6 bases and J lost 0 bases. The DNA for the CDR3 is TGTGCCTGCCTAATCCGGGACAGGGGCTCCTACGAGCAGTACTTC. It yields the protein CACLIRDRGSYEQYF.

Of note for this clone: At one end the junction does not follow the germline gene, possibly because of a read error. Other DNA sequences within the sample encode an identical CDR3. This rearrangement joins TRBV9 to TRBJ2-7; possibly TRBD2 for D (5 bases). Germline assignment: CDR1 SGDLS and CDR2 YYNGEE. The length of the CDR3 is 15 residues. CDR3 amino acids: CASSVGAEGLHEQYF. In DNA, the CDR3 is TGTGCCAGCAGCGTAGGAGCCGAGGGCCTCCACGAGCAGTACTTT. The whole variable domain, remainder taken from reference TRBV9 and TRBJ2-7, is DSGVTQTPKHLITATGQRVTLRCSPRSGDLSVYWYQQSLDQGLQFLIQYYNGEERAKGNILERFSAQQFPDLHSELNLSSLELGDSALYFCASSVGAEGLHEQYFGPGTRLTVT.

In its sample, this clone was seen a few times. V and J are TRBV5-6 and TRBJ2-6; D is unresolved. The ends were cut back, 0 bases at V and 0 bases at J, with 4 bases in the middle. The CDR3 length is 15 residues. Germline assignment: CDR1 SGHDT and CDR2 YYEEEE. As DNA, the CDR3 is TGTGCCAGCAGCTTGGGAGCCTCTGGGGCCAACGTCCTGACTTTC. This codes for CASSLGASGANVLTF.

This chain joins TRBV7-8 and TRBJ2-5; D might be TRBD2 (6 bases). The DNA end favors TRBJ2-7, so the J call may be wrong. Germline CDR1 and CDR2: SGHVS and FQNEAQ. The CDR3 covers 15 residues. The CDR3 region is CASSLVDAGPYEQYF. The CDR3 DNA reads as TGTGCCAGCAGCTTAGTTGACGCGGGGCCCTACGAGCAGTACTTC.

This clone was seen a few times. This sequence joins TRBV29-1 and TRBJ1-5; 8 positions agree with TRBD1. CDR1 and CDR2 from the germline V gene are SQVTM and ANQGSEA. With 6 bases clipped from V and 1 base from J, the junction kept 2 bases outside the gene matches. The CDR3 is 13 residues long. The CDR3 is CSVGQGSNQPQHF. CDR3 nucleotide sequence: TGCAGCGTAGGACAGGGCAGCAATCAGCCCCAGCATTTT.

V and J are TRBV28 and TRBJ1-5; TRBD1 is a possible D gene (6 bases). Per the germline V gene, CDR1 is MDHEN and CDR2 is SYDVKM. Trimming stripped 1 base from V and 1 base from J, with 8 bases between. The length of the CDR3 is 15 residues. CDR3 DNA sequence: TGTGCCAGCAGTTTATACAGGGAAAGCAATCAGCCCCAGCATTTT. Translated: CASSLYRESNQPQHF.

The chain is built from TRBV28 and TRBJ1-1; D call uncertain. Germline V lookup: CDR1 MDHEN, CDR2 SYDVKM. This CDR3 region has 13 residues. The germline V and J ends were trimmed by 4 bases and 2 bases, with 8 bases remaining between them. The DNA for the CDR3 is TGTGCCAGCAGTTCCCCTTCCAACACTGAAGCTTTCTTT. Its protein product is CASSSPSNTEAFF.

The chain combines TRBV2 with TRBJ2-7; D possibly corresponds to TRBD2 (6 bases). CDR1 and CDR2 from the germline V gene are SNHLY and FYNNEI. This CDR3 is 13 amino acids long. V was trimmed by 8 bases and J by 1 base, leaving 12 bases between them. The CDR3 loop reads CASCPRGSYEQYF. The DNA of the CDR3 is TGTGCCAGCTGCCCCCGGGGGTCCTACGAGCAGTACTTC. Variable domain in full (rest from reference TRBV2 and TRBJ2-7): EPEVTQTPSHQVTQMGQEVILRCVPISNHLYFYWYRQILGQKVEFLVSFYNNEISEKSEIFDDQFSVERPDGSNFTLKIRSTKLEDSAMYFCASCPRGSYEQYFGPGTRLTVT.

The chain carries TRBV27 and TRBJ1-1; possibly TRBD1 for D (5 bases). Trimming cost V 3 bases and J 6 bases, with 17 bases left between them. The CDR3 contains 15 residues. Germline V gene data show CDR1 as MNHEY and CDR2 as SMNVEV (reference sequence). This CDR3 reads CASSFFGRGGAEAFF. The CDR3 DNA follows: TGTGCCAGCAGTTTCTTCGGTCGGGGAGGGGCTGAAGCTTTCTTT.